The entry below gives a single T cell receptor beta chain sequence along with its context. The entry originates in a study of blood T cell repertoires in COVID-19. Sequenced by immunoSEQ multiplex PCR; TCRdb stores in-frame clones only, minus some. The sample consists of approximately 170,000 clones, 80% to 95% of them appearing once. Germline CDR1 is SGHRS and CDR2 is YFSETQ. This CDR3 comprises 13 residues. V lost 4 bases and J lost 6, with 11 bases in between. The J gene is TRBJ2-1, the V gene TRBV5-1; weak D call: TRBD1 (6 bases). The sample consisted of peripheral blood. The origin of this receptor is a woman aged 60-75 years with COVID-19, enrolled during active disease. CDR3 bases: TGCGCCAGCAGCAACAGGGTGGGCAATGAGCAGTTCTTC. Translating it yields CASSNRVGNEQFF.